The source of this TCR beta chain is a study of T-cell reconstitution after alpha-beta-depleted transplantation in children. About this clonotype itself: At one boundary the junction diverges from the germline segment, which might be a read error.

Library preparation (for TCRbeta) was performed with unique molecular identifiers. MiXCR, applied by TCRdb to the PCR reads, yields one record per CDR3 protein. The data show 350,000 to 450,000 distinct CDR3 sequences, about 20% seen once. The specimen comprised PBMCs from the stem cell graft donor, sampled from the stem cell graft. This clonotype was obtained from a human donor who donated a stem cell graft to a child with acute myeloid leukemia.

The CDR3 loop reads CASSNQGNERYF. CDR3 DNA sequence: TGCGCCAGCAGCAACCAGGGCAATGAGCGGTACTTC. V is TRBV5-1 and J is TRBJ2-7, with D possibly TRBD1 on 5 matching bases. In germline, CDR1 is SGHRS, CDR2 YFSETQ. This CDR3 region has 12 residues.